A single sample is the source of the 10 T cell receptor beta chains below, sequenced in a study of cytomegalovirus exposure and HLA in healthy donors. In the PCR, 60 Vbeta and 13 Jbeta primers were used. Some clones are missing from TCRdb's copy, which holds only in-frame ones; the method was immunoSEQ multiplex PCR. The profile shows fewer than 250,000 clones, roughly 80% of them singletons. Sequenced sample: PBMCs. The receptors shown here come from a young man in good health and CMV-seronegative.

The V gene is TRBV18, the J gene TRBJ2-7; a weak D match, TRBD1 (6 bases). V was cut by 3 bases and J by 3 bases, with 15 bases left in between. The length of the CDR3 is 15 residues. Germline V gives CDR1 KGHSH, CDR2 LQKENI. DNA for the CDR3: TGTGCCAGCTCACCGACAGGTGGGGGTCTCTACGAGCAGTACTTC. Its protein is CASSPTGGGLYEQYF.

This chain connects TRBV7-9 to TRBJ1-1; D gene uncertain. V lost 2 bases, J lost 1 base, and 11 bases lay in between. Germline V gives CDR1 SEHNR, CDR2 FQNEAQ (reference sequence). CDR3 size: 15 residues. The CDR3 reads CASSLFMGQNTEAFF. Written as DNA, the CDR3 is TGTGCCAGCAGCTTATTTATGGGCCAGAACACTGAAGCTTTCTTT. Full variable domain (missing parts from reference TRBV7-9 and TRBJ1-1): DTGVSQNPRHKITKRGQNVTFRCDPISEHNRLYWYRQTLGQGPEFLTYFQNEAQLEKSRLLSDRFSAERPKGSFSTLEIQRTEQGDSAMYLCASSLFMGQNTEAFFGQGTRLTVV.

As DNA, the CDR3 is TGTGCCAGCAGTCCCAGGGGACAGGGGGCCTACGAGCAGTACTTC. This translates into CASSPRGQGAYEQYF. The chain recombines TRBV27 with TRBJ2-7, with 11 nucleotides matching TRBD1. Per the germline V gene, CDR1 is MNHEY and CDR2 is SMNVEV (reference sequence). Trimming cost V 5 bases and J 2 bases; bases outside gene matches: 5. The CDR3 covers 15 residues.

The chain recombines TRBV19 with TRBJ1-1, with D uncertain. From germline, CDR1 is LNHDA and CDR2 SQIVND (reference sequence). The germline V and J ends were trimmed by 1 base and 1 base, with 10 bases remaining between them. CDR3 length: 15 amino acids. CDR3 residues: CASSIVHSPNTEAFF. CDR3 bases: TGTGCCAGTAGTATAGTTCACAGCCCGAACACTGAAGCTTTCTTT.

To note about this clone: This CDR3 is also generated by other DNA sequences in the sample. The J gene is TRBJ2-3, the V gene TRBV5-1; possible D gene TRBD1, 5 bases. Germline V gene lookup returns CDR1 SGHRS and CDR2 YFSETQ. The CDR3 is 16 amino acids. Trimming removed 5 bases at V and 3 bases at J, with 19 bases between. The CDR3 DNA reads as TGCGCCAGCAGTCCGAGAGTCCAGGGTGCAACAGATACGCAGTATTTT. Translated, it gives CASSPRVQGATDTQYF.

V and J are TRBV13 and TRBJ2-1; the match to TRBD2 covers 7 bases. Germline-derived CDR1 and CDR2 are PRHDT and FYEKMQ (reference sequence). The CDR3 covers 15 residues. V lost 0 bases to trimming and J lost 7 bases; unmatched junction nucleotides: 6. The CDR3 coding sequence is TGTGCCAGCAGCTTAGGAGGTCTAGCGGATAATGAGCAGTTCTTC. It encodes CASSLGGLADNEQFF. The full variable domain, its missing parts supplied by reference TRBV13 and TRBJ2-1, is AAGVIQSPRHLIKEKRETATLKCYPIPRHDTVYWYQQGPGQDPQFLISFYEKMQSDKGSIPDRFSAQQFSDYHSELNMSSLELGDSALYFCASSLGGLADNEQFFGPGTRLTVL.

This rearrangement joins TRBV28 to TRBJ1-2, with TRBD1 identical over 7 bases. Germline-derived CDR1 and CDR2 are MDHEN and SYDVKM. With V trimmed by 10 bases and J by 6 bases, 14 bases remained unmatched. This CDR3 has 14 amino acids. CDR3 coding DNA: TGTGCCACCCGCCACCAGGGACAGACAGATGGCTACACCTTC. It translates to CATRHQGQTDGYTF.

The chain carries TRBV4-3 and TRBJ1-1, with a weak D call TRBD1 (5 bases). V lost 1 base to trimming and J lost 0 bases, with 12 bases between them. Germline loops: CDR1 LGHNA, CDR2 YSLEER. This CDR3 is 16 amino acids long. For the CDR3, the DNA is TGCGCCAGCAGCCAAGCGGGTGCCAGGGTGAACACTGAAGCTTTCTTT. Protein: CASSQAGARVNTEAFF.

The rearrangement joins TRBV4-1 to TRBJ1-4, with 8 nucleotides matching TRBD1. This CDR3 is built from 17 residues. V shed 1 base and J 5 bases; nucleotides not matched to a gene: 9. Looked up from germline, CDR1 is MGHRA and CDR2 is YSYEKL. CDR3 amino acids: CASSQGGQVSRNEKLFF. CDR3 bases: TGCGCCAGCAGCCAAGGGGGACAGGTTAGCCGAAATGAAAAACTGTTTTTT.

The chain links TRBV7-3 to TRBJ2-3; no clear D gene. The V and J ends lost 2 bases and 0 bases respectively, with 9 bases between them. The CDR3 spans 15 residues. CDR1 is SGHTA and CDR2 is FQGTGA in the germline V gene. The CDR3 sequence is CASSLGVQSTDTQYF. The CDR3 nucleotides read TGTGCCAGCAGCTTAGGAGTCCAGAGCACAGATACGCAGTATTTT.